The 16 T cell receptor beta chains listed next were all sequenced from one sample in a study of cytotoxic CD8 clonotypes in ibrutinib-treated CLL. Here immunoSEQ multiplex PCR was the method, and the copy in TCRdb shows in-frame clones only, minus some. Among 200,000 to 250,000 clones listed, roughly three quarters were seen once. The specimen comprised PBMCs, sampled after 12 months of ibrutinib treatment. The receptors come from a human donor with chronic lymphocytic leukemia.

This chain connects TRBV7-9 to TRBJ1-5; 8 nucleotides align to TRBD1. CDR3 length: 13 residues. The trim removed 5 bases at V and 5 bases at J, leaving 2 bases unmatched. Germline V CDR1 and CDR2: SEHNR, FQNEAQ (reference sequence). The CDR3 region is CASSPDRDQPQHF. For the CDR3, the DNA is TGTGCCAGCAGCCCGGACAGGGATCAGCCCCAGCATTTT. The full variable domain, rest sourced from reference TRBV7-9 and TRBJ1-5, is DTGVSQNPRHKITKRGQNVTFRCDPISEHNRLYWYRQTLGQGPEFLTYFQNEAQLEKSRLLSDRFSAERPKGSFSTLEIQRTEQGDSAMYLCASSPDRDQPQHFGDGTRLSIL.

The genes are TRBV9 and TRBJ1-1, with 7 bases fitting TRBD1. CDR3 length: 15 amino acids. V was clipped by 8 bases and J by 5 bases; unmatched bases: 15. The germline V gene has CDR1 SGDLS and CDR2 YYNGEE. The DNA for the CDR3 is TGTGCCAGGAACCTGAGTGACAGGGCTAGAACTGAAGCTTTCTTT. It is translated as CARNLSDRARTEAFF.

This chain uses TRBV27 with TRBJ2-6; 9 positions agree with TRBD1. The V gene end was trimmed by 6 bases and the J gene end by 3 bases; junction bases not matched to a gene: 6. This CDR3 has 16 amino acids. Germline values: CDR1 MNHEY, CDR2 SMNVEV (reference sequence). CDR3 coding DNA: TGTGCCAGCAGGAAACAGGGGGCCGGTGGGGCCAACGTCCTGACTTTC. Amino acids: CASRKQGAGGANVLTF.

The V gene is TRBV5-1, the J gene TRBJ2-2; 10 bases fit TRBD2. V lost 0 bases and J lost 6; bases outside the gene matches: 5. The CDR3 sequence is 16 residues long. The germline V gene has CDR1 SGHRS and CDR2 YFSETQ. Written as DNA, the CDR3 is TGCGCCAGCAGCTTGGGAGCGGGAGGGCCCCCCGGGGAGCTGTTTTTT. Amino acid sequence: CASSLGAGGPPGELFF. Together with reference TRBV5-1 and TRBJ2-2, the CDR3 gives the full variable domain: KAGVTQTPRYLIKTRGQQVTLSCSPISGHRSVSWYQQTPGQGLQFLFEYFSETQRNKGNFPGRFSGRQFSNSRSEMNVSTLELGDSALYLCASSLGAGGPPGELFFGEGSRLTVL.

The CDR3 DNA sequence: TGTGCCAGCAGCTTAGGCGGTTTCAATGAGCAGTTCTTC. Translated: CASSLGGFNEQFF. The chain is built from TRBV7-6 and TRBJ2-1; no reliable D call. The V end lost 1 base, the J end lost 6 bases, and 7 bases lay between the germline ends. Germline V gives CDR1 SGHVS, CDR2 FNYEAQ. The CDR3 spans 13 residues.

This clone was found a few times. The chain couples TRBV9 to TRBJ2-3; D unclear. CDR3 length: 13 residues. The germline V gene has CDR1 SGDLS and CDR2 YYNGEE. V lost 0 bases and J 6 bases, leaving 8 bases between the germline ends. CDR3 loop: CASSVGGVDTQYF. The CDR3 nucleotides are TGTGCCAGCAGCGTAGGTGGAGTTGATACGCAGTATTTT. The whole variable domain, filled in from reference TRBV9 and TRBJ2-3, reads DSGVTQTPKHLITATGQRVTLRCSPRSGDLSVYWYQQSLDQGLQFLIQYYNGEERAKGNILERFSAQQFPDLHSELNLSSLELGDSALYFCASSVGGVDTQYFGPGTRLTVL.

CDR3 coding DNA: TGTGCCAGCGGCCAGGGGGCTACGAGCTATGGCTACACCTTC. Protein sequence: CASGQGATSYGYTF. The chain employs TRBV6-6 and TRBJ1-2; 8 bases are a match to TRBD1. The junction had 9 bases not matched to a gene; V was cut back by 8 bases and J by 4 bases. The CDR3 consists of 14 residues. Germline lookup yields CDR1 MNHNY and CDR2 SVGAGI (reference sequence).

The chain has TRBV5-6 and TRBJ1-2, with 8 bases matching TRBD1. V lost 1 base, J lost 5 bases, and 7 bases stayed unmatched. The CDR3 is 15 amino acids. The V gene's germline CDR1 is SGHDT and CDR2 YYEEEE. The CDR3 spells CASSLPGQVSYGYTF. CDR3 DNA sequence: TGTGCCAGCAGCTTGCCGGGACAGGTCAGTTATGGCTACACCTTC. Variable domain in full (rest from reference TRBV5-6 and TRBJ1-2): DAGVTQSPTHLIKTRGQQVTLRCSPKSGHDTVSWYQQALGQGPQFIFQYYEEEERQRGNFPDRFSGHQFPNYSSELNVNALLLGDSALYLCASSLPGQVSYGYTFGSGTRLTVV.

The J gene is TRBJ2-1, the V gene TRBV7-2; D unclear. V was trimmed by 7 bases and J by 0 bases, leaving 7 bases between them. Germline CDR1 reads SGHTA; CDR2 reads FQGNSA. This CDR3 region has 13 residues. CDR3 protein: CASTALSYNEQFF. CDR3 nucleotides: TGTGCCAGCACAGCCCTCTCCTACAATGAGCAGTTCTTC.

The count of this clone is one. CDR3 sequence: CASRQGGNEKLFF. Written as DNA, the CDR3 is TGTGCCAGCCGACAGGGAGGTAATGAAAAACTGTTTTTT. The rearrangement links TRBV19 to TRBJ1-4; 7 nucleotides line up with TRBD1. There are 13 residues in the CDR3. V was clipped by 9 bases and J by 4 bases; unmatched bases: 5. CDR1 is LNHDA, CDR2 SQIVND, per germline (reference sequence).

This clone was seen a few times. CDR3: CASSPTPNYGYTF. In DNA, the CDR3 is TGTGCCAGCAGTCCGACCCCAAACTATGGCTACACCTTC. The V and J genes are TRBV27 and TRBJ1-2; the D is unclear. Germline assignment: CDR1 MNHEY and CDR2 SMNVEV (reference sequence). V gave up 5 bases and J gave up 2 bases, with 9 bases separating them. CDR3 size: 13 residues.

CDR3 bases: TGCGCCAGCAGCCAAGTGATGGGATCCTATGGCTACACCTTC. Its protein is CASSQVMGSYGYTF. V and J are TRBV4-3 and TRBJ1-2; no firm D call. Germline loops: CDR1 LGHNA, CDR2 YSLEER. The CDR3 covers 14 residues. Trimming took 1 base from V and 4 from J, leaving 10 bases between them.

V gene TRBV6-4 combines with J gene TRBJ2-5; either TRBD1 or TRBD2 may supply D (5 bases each). The CDR3 covers 13 residues. In germline, CDR1 is MRHNA, CDR2 SNTAGT. V shed 5 bases and J shed 5 bases, with 12 bases lying between them. The CDR3 is CASSRDLGETQYF. The DNA for the CDR3 is TGTGCCAGCAGTAGGGACCTCGGGGAGACCCAGTACTTC.

The rearrangement links TRBV9 to TRBJ2-1; D unclear. Trimming took 6 bases from V and 0 from J, leaving 10 bases between them. The V gene's germline CDR1 is SGDLS and CDR2 YYNGEE. The CDR3 has 14 residues. The CDR3 bases are TGTGCCAGCACCCTAAGTAGCTCCTACAATGAGCAGTTCTTC. It yields the protein CASTLSSSYNEQFF.

This chain joins TRBV9 and TRBJ2-1; 7 nucleotides match TRBD2. Per the germline V gene, CDR1 is SGDLS and CDR2 is YYNGEE. Unmatched junction bases numbered 6, after V lost 0 bases and J lost 6 bases. The CDR3 runs 15 residues. CDR3 protein: CASSVAGGSPNEQFF. CDR3 bases: TGTGCCAGCAGCGTAGCGGGGGGTTCTCCCAATGAGCAGTTCTTC. Complete variable domain (other parts from reference TRBV9 and TRBJ2-1): DSGVTQTPKHLITATGQRVTLRCSPRSGDLSVYWYQQSLDQGLQFLIQYYNGEERAKGNILERFSAQQFPDLHSELNLSSLELGDSALYFCASSVAGGSPNEQFFGPGTRLTVL.

This chain joins TRBV28 and TRBJ2-7; either TRBD1 or TRBD2 may supply D (6 bases each). V was shortened by 9 bases and J by 3 bases, with 24 bases between the two germline ends. Germline V gene data show CDR1 as MDHEN and CDR2 as SYDVKM. This CDR3 region has 16 residues. CDR3 coding DNA: TGTGCCAGTACTACCCCGGGGGCGGCCAAGGTCTACGAGCAGTACTTC. It yields the protein CASTTPGAAKVYEQYF.